Below are 5 T cell receptor beta chains sequenced from a single sample in a study of CD8+ T cells in alopecia areata (dated by TCRdb to the late 2010s). Libraries were constructed by the immunoSEQ multiplex PCR assay. To provide template for TCR sequencing, every sample had RNA extracted and reverse transcribed into cDNA. TCRdb retrieved this table from immuneACCESS and kept in-frame rearrangements only. Not all clones are present; in checked studies, unresolved V genes account for under half, and no reason is known for the remainder. The sample data list about 180,000 clones, and over 50% of these were observed just once. The ten biggest clones cover approximately 15% of the sample. This sample's time point label indicates: baseline before oral tofacitinib. The sample here was CD4+ T cells sorted from blood, taken at week 0. The receptors derive from a human donor with alopecia areata.

This chain links TRBV4-1 with TRBJ1-1; a possible D gene is TRBD1 (6 bases). The V end was cut by 0 bases, the J end by 5 bases, with 16 bases between. The CDR3 loop spans 16 amino acids. The germline V gene has CDR1 MGHRA and CDR2 YSYEKL. The CDR3 sequence: CASSQDYGGVRTEAFF. CDR3 DNA sequence: TGCGCCAGCAGCCAAGATTACGGGGGCGTCAGGACTGAAGCTTTCTTT.

The chain employs TRBV30 and TRBJ1-5; the match to TRBD1 covers 7 bases. Germline values: CDR1 GTSNPN, CDR2 SVGIG (reference sequence). The junction had 3 bases not matched to a gene; V was cut back by 5 bases and J by 5 bases. The CDR3 totals 12 residues. The CDR3 protein is CAWGGGDQPQHF. Written as DNA, the CDR3 is TGTGCCTGGGGAGGGGGCGATCAGCCCCAGCATTTT.

This clone was recorded only once. The gene calls are TRBV6-5 and TRBJ1-2; TRBD1 agrees at 8 bases. Germline CDR1 and CDR2: MNHEY and SVGAGI. CDR3 size: 12 residues. Losses at the gene ends were 10 bases for V and 5 bases for J; bases not matched to a gene: 6. The CDR3 DNA reads as TGTGCCACCGGACAGGGTGGATATGGCTACACCTTC. Residues: CATGQGGYGYTF.

This clone was found a few times. Other DNA sequences in the same sample also yield this CDR3. This chain uses TRBV18 with TRBJ2-5; no definite D call. The germline V gene encodes CDR1 KGHSH and CDR2 LQKENI. Trimming took off 0 bases at V and 4 bases at J, with 3 bases between the two ends. This CDR3 region has 12 residues. The CDR3 sequence: CASSPPGETQYF. The CDR3 DNA sequence: TGTGCCAGCTCACCACCGGGAGAGACCCAGTACTTC.

The chain has TRBV5-1 and TRBJ1-1, with 10 bases lining up with TRBD1. J gave up 5 bases and V 4 bases, and 11 bases lay outside the gene matches. The germline V gene has CDR1 SGHRS and CDR2 YFSETQ. This CDR3 is built from 16 residues. CDR3 loop: CASSLNTGTGATEAFF. The DNA of the CDR3 is TGCGCCAGCAGCCTAAACACTGGGACAGGGGCTACTGAAGCTTTCTTT.